This T cell receptor (beta chain) was identified during a study of T-cell reconstitution after alpha-beta-depleted transplantation in children. For TCRbeta, the library was prepared with unique molecular identifiers. TCRdb redid the calling of the PCR reads with MiXCR, one entry per CDR3 protein. This repertoire shows 600,000 to 700,000 distinct CDR3 sequences, around 17% found once; its top ten account for approximately 1%. This CDR3 contains 16 residues. Germline CDR1 MNHEY, CDR2 SVGAGI. Trimming took 3 bases from V and 0 from J; bases not matched to a gene: 5. The chain uses TRBV6-5 and TRBJ2-3, with TRBD2 matching over 8 bases. The TCR comes from a human donor who donated a stem cell graft to a child with acute myeloid leukemia. The specimen was PBMCs from the stem cell graft donor, collected from the stem cell graft. The CDR3 region has the DNA TGTGCCAGCAGTTATATCCGGGGGGGCAGCACAGATACGCAGTATTTT. It translates to CASSYIRGGSTDTQYF.